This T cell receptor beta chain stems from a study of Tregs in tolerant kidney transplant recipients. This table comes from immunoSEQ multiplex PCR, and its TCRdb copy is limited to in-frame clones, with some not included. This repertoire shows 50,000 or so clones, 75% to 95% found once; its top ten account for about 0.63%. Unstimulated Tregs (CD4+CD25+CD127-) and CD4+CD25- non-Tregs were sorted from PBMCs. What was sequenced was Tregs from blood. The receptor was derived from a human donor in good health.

CDR3: CASSYSGGGSYEQYF. The CDR3 coding sequence is TGTGCCAGCAGTTACTCGGGAGGGGGTTCCTACGAGCAGTACTTC. The chain has TRBV6-5 and TRBJ2-7; D possibly corresponds to TRBD2 (7 bases). Per the germline V gene, CDR1 is MNHEY and CDR2 is SVGAGI. This CDR3 is built from 15 residues. Trimming left V 0 bases short and J 1 base short, with 10 bases between.